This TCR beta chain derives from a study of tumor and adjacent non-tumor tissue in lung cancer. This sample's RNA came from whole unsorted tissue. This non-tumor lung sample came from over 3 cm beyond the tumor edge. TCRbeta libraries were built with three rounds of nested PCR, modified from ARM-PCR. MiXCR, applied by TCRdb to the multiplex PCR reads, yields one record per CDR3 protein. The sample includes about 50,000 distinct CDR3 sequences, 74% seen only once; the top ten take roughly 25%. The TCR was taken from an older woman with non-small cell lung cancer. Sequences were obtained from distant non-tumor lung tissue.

The CDR3 reads CASNVGQGHFETQYF. CDR3 nucleotide sequence: TGTGCCAGCAACGTGGGACAAGGGCATTTCGAGACCCAGTACTTC. The chain carries TRBV5-8 and TRBJ2-5, with D tentatively TRBD1 (6 bases). Trimming cost V 6 bases and J 5 bases, with 20 bases left between them. The germline V gene encodes CDR1 SGHTS and CDR2 YDEGEE. The CDR3 extends over 15 amino acids.